The source of this TCR beta chain is a study of cytomegalovirus exposure and HLA in healthy donors. Whole-study findings and limits: Later examination showed HLA-associated TCR beta chains had greater clonal expansion than equally common others. According to a later analysis, donors in an Asian-associated ancestry cluster reportedly had fewer N-insertions than the roughly 670-donor mean. Exclusion as indistinguishable affected some V segments, including TRBV6-2 and TRBV6-3.

PCR involved 60 Vbeta and 13 Jbeta primers. Measured with immunoSEQ multiplex PCR; TCRdb has only the in-frame clones, and not every one. The data contain about 160,000 clones, over 80% of them singletons. The germline V gene encodes CDR1 SEHNR and CDR2 FQNEAQ (reference sequence). The CDR3 length is 16 residues. With regard to this clone: The antigen remains undetermined. A junction boundary mismatches the germline segment, possibly from a read error.

Sequencing used PBMCs. V is TRBV7-9 and J is TRBJ2-1; 7 nucleotides align to TRBD2. The TCR was taken from a male donor in good health and CMV-seropositive. CDR3 bases: TGTTCCAGCAGCTTATCGCGGGGGATCACCTACAATGAGCAGTTCTTC. Its translation is CSSSLSRGITYNEQFF.